These 19 T cell receptor beta chains were sequenced from one sample in a study of patients and donors after allogeneic stem cell transplantation. In TCRdb, the RT-PCR reads were re-called with MiXCR into one record per CDR3 protein. The table records 200,000 to 250,000 distinct CDR3 sequences, approximately 14% of them present only once. Sequenced: blood, either unsorted or a sorted T cell fraction (not recorded which). These TCRs come from a human donor who was either an allogeneic HSCT recipient or a stem cell or donor lymphocyte infusion donor (not recorded which). It is not recorded whose cells these are; they may come from a transplant donor.

This clonotype occurred many times. The chain joins TRBV14 to TRBJ1-2; the D gene is possibly TRBD1 (5 bases). V shed 4 bases and J shed 5 bases, with 17 bases lying between them. Germline CDR1 and CDR2: SGHDN and FVKESK. This CDR3 is 15 amino acids long. The CDR3 protein is CASSPSPGDFYGYTF. The DNA of the CDR3 is TGTGCCAGCAGCCCCTCCCCGGGGGACTTTTATGGCTACACCTTC.

This clonotype has a count of ten or more. The V call is TRBV7-2, the J call TRBJ1-1; a possible D gene is TRBD1 (5 bases). The V and J ends lost 7 bases and 1 base respectively, with 13 bases between them. In germline, CDR1 is SGHTA, CDR2 FQGNSA. This CDR3 spans 14 amino acids. The CDR3 nucleotides are TGTGCCAGCACCTCGGGGGGAGCGAACACTGAAGCTTTCTTT. It encodes CASTSGGANTEAFF.

This clonotype was observed a single time. This chain links TRBV11-3 with TRBJ2-2, with D possibly being TRBD1 (6 bases). CDR1 and CDR2 from the germline V gene are SGHNT and YENEEA. The V gene lost 5 bases and the J gene lost 5 bases, with 15 bases spanning the gap. The CDR3 runs 15 residues. The CDR3 sequence: CASSRRTAGTGELFF. CDR3 coding DNA: TGTGCCAGCAGCCGGCGGACAGCAGGGACCGGGGAGCTGTTTTTT.

This clonotype was seen repeatedly, ten times or more. This sequence joins TRBV12-3 or TRBV12-4 and TRBJ1-5, with 11 nucleotides matching TRBD1. The V gene end was trimmed by 6 bases and the J gene end by 3 bases; junction bases not matched to a gene: 10. CDR3 length: 17 amino acids. The chain's CDR3 is CASRPSGTGGANQPQHF. Written as DNA, the CDR3 is TGTGCCAGCAGGCCATCCGGGACAGGGGGTGCCAATCAGCCCCAGCATTTT.

This clonotype was seen once. Compared with germline, one end of the junction differs, possibly owing to a read error. The chain combines TRBV27 with TRBJ2-7; 7 positions match TRBD2. The CDR3 extends over 14 amino acids. Germline CDR1 reads MNHEY; CDR2 reads SMNVEV (reference sequence). CDR3 region: CASSSKSRRREQNF. The CDR3 nucleotides read TGTGCCAGCAGTTCCAAGTCGCGACGGCGGGAGCAGAACTTC.

This clonotype has only a few counts. The chain recombines TRBV7-9 with TRBJ1-6; D is ambiguous. Germline V CDR1 and CDR2: SEHNR, FQNEAQ (reference sequence). V lost 4 bases and J 2 bases, leaving 9 bases between the germline ends. This CDR3 has 15 amino acids. CDR3 sequence (DNA): TGTGCCAGCAGCTCCAACAGTGCCTATAATTCACCCCTCCACTTT. It is translated as CASSSNSAYNSPLHF. The full variable domain, completed using reference TRBV7-9 and TRBJ1-6, is DTGVSQNPRHKITKRGQNVTFRCDPISEHNRLYWYRQTLGQGPEFLTYFQNEAQLEKSRLLSDRFSAERPKGSFSTLEIQRTEQGDSAMYLCASSSNSAYNSPLHFGNGTRLTVT.

V is TRBV20-1 and J is TRBJ2-2; D may be TRBD1 (6 bases). Germline CDR1 is DFQATT and CDR2 is SNEGSKA (reference sequence). The CDR3 loop spans 15 amino acids. Deletions cut 3 bases from V and 1 base from J, with 12 bases between. The CDR3 DNA reads TGCAGTGCTAGGGCCGGGACAAAGAACACCGGGGAGCTGTTTTTT. As protein: CSARAGTKNTGELFF.

This clonotype was observed at least ten times. V and J are TRBV5-1 and TRBJ2-1, with TRBD2 identical over 10 bases. Germline V gene sequence: CDR1 SGHRS, CDR2 YFSETQ. The V and J ends lost 3 bases and 2 bases, in that order; junction bases with no gene match: 5. The CDR3 spans 16 residues. CDR3 DNA: TGCGCCAGCAGCTCCTTAGCGGGGGGAACCTACAATGAGCAGTTCTTC. It encodes CASSSLAGGTYNEQFF. The full variable domain, rest sourced from reference TRBV5-1 and TRBJ2-1, is KAGVTQTPRYLIKTRGQQVTLSCSPISGHRSVSWYQQTPGQGLQFLFEYFSETQRNKGNFPGRFSGRQFSNSRSEMNVSTLELGDSALYLCASSSLAGGTYNEQFFGPGTRLTVL.

This clonotype was picked up many times. This chain links TRBV20-1 with TRBJ2-5; 7 bases align to TRBD2. CDR1 is DFQATT and CDR2 is SNEGSKA in the germline V gene (reference sequence). Trimming cost V 5 bases and J 4 bases; bases outside gene matches: 13. The CDR3 extends over 15 amino acids. CDR3 in amino acids: CSAYSAGDRGETQYF. Written as DNA, the CDR3 is TGCAGTGCTTATTCTGCGGGAGATCGGGGAGAGACCCAGTACTTC.

The table lists this clonotype with a few counts. This chain joins TRBV4-3 and TRBJ2-3, with TRBD1 matching 12 bases. Germline CDR1 and CDR2: LGHNA and YSLEER. This CDR3 has 17 residues. V trimming: 1 base; J trimming: 4 bases; junction bases outside the gene matches: 6. CDR3 in DNA: TGCGCCAGCAGCCAAGTCTCGGGACAGGGGGCCGCAGATACGCAGTATTTT. Translated, it gives CASSQVSGQGAADTQYF.

The genes are TRBV20-1 and TRBJ2-1; D not certain. The V end lost 1 base, the J end lost 4 bases, and 11 bases lay between the germline ends. The CDR3 loop spans 14 amino acids. From germline, CDR1 is DFQATT and CDR2 SNEGSKA (reference sequence). CDR3: CSARVPSPYNEQFF. In nucleotides, the CDR3 is TGCAGTGCTAGAGTCCCTAGTCCATACAATGAGCAGTTCTTC.

Ten or more counts support this clonotype. The chain employs TRBV20-1 and TRBJ2-1; D unclear. V lost 1 base and J lost 4, with 2 bases in between. The CDR3 extends over 11 amino acids. Looked up from germline, CDR1 is DFQATT and CDR2 is SNEGSKA (reference sequence). In nucleotides, the CDR3 is TGCAGTGCTAGAGGGTACAATGAGCAGTTCTTC. Amino acids: CSARGYNEQFF.

This chain connects TRBV30 to TRBJ2-5; 7 bases align to TRBD2. Trimming removed 0 bases from V and 1 base from J; junction bases left unmatched: 5. CDR1 GTSNPN and CDR2 SVGIG come from the germline V gene (reference sequence). This CDR3 has 15 amino acids. The CDR3 loop is CAWSVTRGFQETQYF. In nucleotides, the CDR3 is TGTGCCTGGAGTGTAACGCGGGGGTTCCAAGAGACCCAGTACTTC.

This clonotype was counted ten times or more. This chain connects TRBV19 to TRBJ2-7; the match to TRBD2 covers 14 bases. CDR1 is LNHDA, CDR2 SQIVND, per germline (reference sequence). The CDR3 covers 19 residues. V dropped 3 bases and J dropped 0; count of bases not matched to a gene: 10. The CDR3 protein is CASSISHTGTSGSSYEQYF. In nucleotides, the CDR3 is TGTGCCAGTAGTATTAGCCATACCGGGACTAGCGGGAGCTCCTACGAGCAGTACTTC.

The V call is TRBV20-1, the J call TRBJ2-2; TRBD1 agrees at 7 bases. The CDR3 runs 13 residues. V trimming: 5 bases; J trimming: 6 bases; junction bases outside the gene matches: 6. Germline assignment: CDR1 DFQATT and CDR2 SNEGSKA (reference sequence). The CDR3: CSAEGQGAGELFF. The CDR3 DNA reads as TGCAGTGCTGAAGGCCAGGGGGCCGGGGAGCTGTTTTTT.

This sequence joins TRBV19 and TRBJ1-5; D ambiguous. Germline V gene data show CDR1 as LNHDA and CDR2 as SQIVND (reference sequence). The germline V and J ends were trimmed by 7 bases and 2 bases, with 12 bases remaining between them. This CDR3 comprises 14 residues. Written as DNA, the CDR3 is TGTGCCAGTATGGGTAGGGAAGGCAATCAGCCCCAGCATTTT. This translates into CASMGREGNQPQHF.

V and J are TRBV3-1 and TRBJ2-1; 13 nucleotides agree with TRBD2. This CDR3 spans 17 amino acids. The ends lost 4 bases at V and 3 bases at J; junction bases unmatched: 6. Germline CDR1 and CDR2: LGHDT and YNNKEL (reference sequence). In DNA, the CDR3 is TGTGCCAGCAGCCGACGGACTAGCGGGGGCCACTACAATGAGCAGTTCTTC. It is translated as CASSRRTSGGHYNEQFF.

This clonotype was counted only a few times. The chain joins TRBV5-1 to TRBJ2-3; 7 nucleotides line up with TRBD2. Germline loops: CDR1 SGHRS, CDR2 YFSETQ. The CDR3 is made up of 14 amino acids. The V gene end was trimmed by 4 bases and the J gene end by 2 bases; junction bases not matched to a gene: 4. CDR3 region: CASSAAGYTDTQYF. For the CDR3, the DNA is TGCGCCAGCAGCGCAGCGGGGTACACAGATACGCAGTATTTT.

The rearrangement links TRBV12-3 or TRBV12-4 to TRBJ2-1; the D gene is possibly TRBD2 (5 bases). The CDR3 consists of 15 residues. Trimming removed 5 bases at V and 0 bases at J, with 11 bases between. The CDR3 DNA follows: TGTGCCAGCAGTCCTGACACTAGCTCCTACAATGAGCAGTTCTTC. Residues: CASSPDTSSYNEQFF.